Each of the 5 T cell receptor beta chains below was sequenced from the same sample in a study of CD8 T cells in Susac syndrome. A quantity of roughly 0.5 to 1 ug RNA underwent reverse transcription using random hexamers. Each CDR3 protein gets one entry after TCRdb re-called the immunoSEQ multiplex PCR reads with MiXCR. This table holds under 200,000 distinct CDR3 sequences, about 93% found once. Material for sequencing was CD4+ T cells from PBMCs. The receptors here all came from a human donor in good health.

V gene TRBV30 combines with J gene TRBJ2-3; D is ambiguous. The CDR3 runs 12 residues. Trimming cost V 2 bases and J 1 base, with 4 bases left between them. The germline gives CDR1 GTSNPN, CDR2 SVGIG (reference sequence). The CDR3 nucleotides read TGTGCCTGGAGTCGGGGCACAGATACGCAGTATTTT. As protein: CAWSRGTDTQYF.

The gene calls are TRBV15 and TRBJ1-1; 7 bases fit TRBD1. In germline, CDR1 is LNHNV, CDR2 YYDKDF (reference sequence). With 9 bases clipped from V and 4 bases from J, the junction kept 8 bases outside the gene matches. The CDR3 sequence is 13 residues long. This CDR3 reads CATSQGPSTEAFF. The DNA of the CDR3 is TGTGCCACGTCACAGGGGCCGAGCACTGAAGCTTTCTTT.

V gene TRBV6-5 combines with J gene TRBJ2-2; the D gene could be TRBD1 or TRBD2 (5 bases each). Trimming removed 2 bases from V and 4 bases from J, with 11 bases in between. This CDR3 has 15 residues. Germline V lookup: CDR1 MNHEY, CDR2 SVGAGI. CDR3 bases: TGTGCCAGCAGTTACGACGGGGCCGCCACCGGGGAGCTGTTTTTT. Amino acid sequence: CASSYDGAATGELFF.

In its sample, this clonotype was seen a few times. The chain has TRBV6-1 and TRBJ1-1, with TRBD1 matching 11 bases. With 6 bases clipped from V and 1 base from J, the junction kept 7 bases outside the gene matches. Germline CDR1 MNHNS, CDR2 SASEGT. The CDR3 covers 16 residues. This chain's CDR3 is CASSPWTGGGNTEAFF. The CDR3 DNA is TGTGCCAGCAGCCCCTGGACAGGGGGCGGGAACACTGAAGCTTTCTTT.

The chain employs TRBV20-1 and TRBJ1-2; tentative D call: TRBD1 (6 bases). This CDR3 is 14 amino acids long. Trimming stripped 1 base from V and 4 bases from J, with 13 bases between. In germline, CDR1 is DFQATT, CDR2 SNEGSKA (reference sequence). The CDR3, as DNA: TGCAGTGCTAGAGCTCGTGGGGGGCCCTATGGCTACACCTTC. Its translation is CSARARGGPYGYTF.